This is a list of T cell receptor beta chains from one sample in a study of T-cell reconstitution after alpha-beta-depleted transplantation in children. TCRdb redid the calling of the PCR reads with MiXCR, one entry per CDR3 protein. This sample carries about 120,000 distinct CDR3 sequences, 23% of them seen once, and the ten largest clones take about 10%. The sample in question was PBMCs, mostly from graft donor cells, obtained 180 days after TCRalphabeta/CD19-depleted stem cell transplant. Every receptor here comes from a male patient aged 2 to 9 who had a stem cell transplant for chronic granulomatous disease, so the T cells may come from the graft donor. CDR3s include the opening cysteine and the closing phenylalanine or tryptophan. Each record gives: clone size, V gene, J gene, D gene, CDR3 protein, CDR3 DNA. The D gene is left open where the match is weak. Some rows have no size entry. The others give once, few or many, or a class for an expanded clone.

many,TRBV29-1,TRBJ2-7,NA,CSVTGFYEQYF,TGCAGCGTTACAGGGTTCTACGAGCAGTACTTC
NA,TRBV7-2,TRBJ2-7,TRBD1,CASSLQGALLQYF,TGTGCCAGCAGCTTACAGGGGGCGCTTTTGCAGTACTTC
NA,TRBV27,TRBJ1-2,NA,CASSLTVLGPYGYTF,TGTGCCAGCAGTCTCACAGTACTTGGGCCCTATGGCTACACCTTC
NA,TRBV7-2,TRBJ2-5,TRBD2,CASRVGLAGGAQETQYF,TGTGCCAGCAGAGTTGGCTTAGCGGGTGGGGCACAAGAGACCCAGTACTTC
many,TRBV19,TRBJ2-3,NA,CASSMSDTQYF,TGTGCCAGTAGTATGTCTGATACGCAGTATTTT
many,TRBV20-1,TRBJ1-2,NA,CSPQTGDPNYGYTF,TGCAGCCCCCAGACAGGAGATCCTAACTATGGCTACACCTTC
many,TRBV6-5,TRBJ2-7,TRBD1,CASSYLGTGLSYEQYF,TGTGCCAGCAGTTACCTTGGGACAGGGCTCTCCTACGAGCAGTACTTC
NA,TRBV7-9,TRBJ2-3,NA,CASSLASPGTGDTQYF,TGTGCCAGCAGCTTAGCTTCCCCGGGAACGGGAGATACGCAGTATTTT
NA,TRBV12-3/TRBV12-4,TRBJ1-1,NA,CASSQGRMNTEAFF,TGTGCCAGCAGCCAGGGACGAATGAACACTGAAGCTTTCTTT
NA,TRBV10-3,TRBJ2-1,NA,CAISAPGQTSSYNEQFF,TGTGCCATCAGTGCCCCAGGGCAGACGAGCTCCTACAATGAGCAGTTCTTC
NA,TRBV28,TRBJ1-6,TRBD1,CASSGGPSYNSPLHF,TGTGCCAGCTCAGGGGGCCCCTCCTATAATTCACCCCTCCACTTT
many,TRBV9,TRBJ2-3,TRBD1,CASSLGWTGSGTDTQYF,TGTGCCAGCAGCCTCGGGTGGACAGGGTCGGGCACAGATACGCAGTATTTT
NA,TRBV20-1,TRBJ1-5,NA,CSASRAEYQPQHF,TGCAGTGCTAGTCGGGCAGAGTATCAGCCCCAGCATTTT
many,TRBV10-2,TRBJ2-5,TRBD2,CASSEGLAQTQYF,TGCGCCAGCAGTGAGGGACTAGCCCAGACCCAGTACTTC
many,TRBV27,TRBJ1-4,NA,CASSYAGRNEKLFF,TGTGCCAGCAGTTACGCAGGGAGGAATGAAAAACTGTTTTTT
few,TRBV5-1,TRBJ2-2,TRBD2,CASGLAAGELFF,TGCGCCAGCGGACTAGCGGCCGGGGAGCTGTTTTTT
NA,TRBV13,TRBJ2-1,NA,CASSPNRALLYNEQFF,TGTGCCAGCAGCCCGAACCGGGCCCTCCTTTACAATGAGCAGTTCTTC
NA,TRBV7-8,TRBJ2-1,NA,CASSFGVPQFF,TGTGCCAGCAGCTTCGGGGTACCGCAGTTCTTC
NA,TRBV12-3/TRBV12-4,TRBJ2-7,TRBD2,CASSSTGTSGYEQYF,TGTGCCAGCAGTTCAACCGGGACTAGCGGATACGAGCAGTACTTC
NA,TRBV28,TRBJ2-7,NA,CASIGSPSYEQYF,TGTGCCAGCATCGGCAGCCCCTCCTACGAGCAGTACTTC
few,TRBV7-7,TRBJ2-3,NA,CASSLGGGSRTDTQYF,TGTGCCAGCAGCTTAGGGGGCGGCAGCCGCACAGATACGCAGTATTTT
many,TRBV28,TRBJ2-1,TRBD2,CASSLVWSLAGPYNEQFF,TGTGCCAGCAGTTTAGTATGGTCTCTAGCGGGACCGTACAATGAGCAGTTCTTC
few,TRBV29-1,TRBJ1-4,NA,CSVDRGDEKLFF,TGCAGCGTTGATAGGGGGGACGAAAAACTGTTTTTT
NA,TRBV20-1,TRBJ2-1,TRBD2,CSARVSGRVPRNEQFF,TGCAGTGCTAGAGTTAGCGGGAGGGTCCCTCGCAATGAGCAGTTCTTC
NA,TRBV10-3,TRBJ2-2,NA,CAMNRDENTGELFF,TGTGCCATGAACCGGGACGAGAACACCGGGGAGCTGTTTTTT
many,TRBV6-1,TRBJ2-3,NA,CASSLGAFEGRTDTQYF,TGTGCCAGCAGCCTTGGTGCGTTTGAAGGGCGCACAGATACGCAGTATTTT
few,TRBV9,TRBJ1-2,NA,CASSPERKGYYGYTF,TGTGCCAGCAGCCCCGAAAGAAAGGGGTACTATGGCTACACCTTC
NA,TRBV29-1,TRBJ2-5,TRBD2,CSVERGLAAPQETQYF,TGCAGCGTTGAAAGGGGACTAGCGGCCCCCCAGGAGACCCAGTACTTC
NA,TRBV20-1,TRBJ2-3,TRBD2,CSATSEGADTQYF,TGCAGTGCGACTAGCGAGGGCGCGGATACGCAGTATTTT
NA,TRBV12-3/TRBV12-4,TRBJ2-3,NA,CASSLYPSTTDTQYF,TGTGCCAGCAGTTTATATCCTAGTACCACAGATACGCAGTATTTT
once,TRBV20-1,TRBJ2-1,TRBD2,CSARRGGLAGVGEQFF,TGCAGTGCTAGGAGGGGGGGACTAGCGGGAGTTGGGGAGCAGTTCTTC
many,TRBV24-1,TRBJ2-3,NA,CATRGRFADTQYF,TGTGCCACCAGGGGGAGGTTCGCAGATACGCAGTATTTT
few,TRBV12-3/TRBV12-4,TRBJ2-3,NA,CASSLFSGDTQYF,TGTGCCAGCAGTTTATTTTCGGGAGATACGCAGTATTTT
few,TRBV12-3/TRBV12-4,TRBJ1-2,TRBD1,CASSSRSGDRGHTF,TGTGCCAGCAGCTCGCGAAGCGGCGACAGGGGGCACACCTTC
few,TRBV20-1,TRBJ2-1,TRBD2,CSAGGREDHNEQFF,TGCAGTGCCGGGGGGCGGGAGGACCACAATGAGCAGTTCTTC
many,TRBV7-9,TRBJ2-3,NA,CASTQSDRTADTQYF,TGTGCCAGCACCCAAAGTGACAGGACCGCAGATACGCAGTATTTT
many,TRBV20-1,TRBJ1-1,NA,CSARDFPRNTEAFF,TGCAGTGCCAGGGACTTCCCCCGCAACACTGAAGCTTTCTTT
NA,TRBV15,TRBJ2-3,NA,CATSRDRGITQYF,TGTGCCACCAGCAGAGATCGGGGGATAACGCAGTATTTT
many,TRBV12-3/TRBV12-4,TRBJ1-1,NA,CASRLQPTNTEAFF,TGTGCCAGCAGACTTCAGCCTACGAACACTGAAGCTTTCTTT
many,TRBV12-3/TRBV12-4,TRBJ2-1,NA,CASRAPGLKQFF,TGTGCCAGCAGAGCCCCGGGACTTAAGCAGTTCTTC
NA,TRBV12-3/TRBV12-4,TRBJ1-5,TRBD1,CASSLRSTGGQPQHF,TGTGCCAGCAGTTTAAGGTCAACAGGGGGCCAGCCCCAGCATTTT
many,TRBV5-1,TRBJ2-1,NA,CASSFEEGPYNEQFF,TGCGCCAGCAGCTTTGAGGAGGGTCCCTACAATGAGCAGTTCTTC
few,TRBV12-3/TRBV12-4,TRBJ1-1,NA,CASRQTGSWSEAFF,TGTGCCAGCAGGCAAACAGGGAGTTGGTCTGAAGCTTTCTTT
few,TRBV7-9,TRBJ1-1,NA,CASSGVRTEAFF,TGTGCCAGCAGCGGGGTACGCACTGAAGCTTTCTTT
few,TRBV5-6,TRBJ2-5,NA,CASSPGMDQETQYF,TGTGCCAGCAGCCCGGGTATGGACCAAGAGACCCAGTACTTC
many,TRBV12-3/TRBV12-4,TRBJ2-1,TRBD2,CASSPLTSGSPAEQFF,TGTGCCAGCAGCCCTCTGACTAGCGGGAGTCCAGCTGAGCAGTTCTTC
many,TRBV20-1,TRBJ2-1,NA,CSARKDSRVDEQFF,TGCAGTGCTAGAAAGGACTCGAGGGTGGATGAGCAGTTCTTC
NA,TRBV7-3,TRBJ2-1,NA,CASSPLGSKEQFF,TGTGCCAGCAGCCCTTTAGGGAGTAAAGAGCAGTTCTTC
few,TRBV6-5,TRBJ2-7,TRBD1,CASSYSFSIEGQGYEQYF,TGTGCCAGCAGTTACTCGTTCTCGATCGAGGGACAGGGCTACGAGCAGTACTTC
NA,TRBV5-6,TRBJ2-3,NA,CASSFAGAVDTQYF,TGTGCCAGCAGCTTCGCGGGGGCTGTAGATACGCAGTATTTT
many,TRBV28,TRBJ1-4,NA,CASSSASMPGDEKLFF,TGTGCCAGCAGTTCAGCTTCAATGCCAGGGGACGAAAAACTGTTTTTT
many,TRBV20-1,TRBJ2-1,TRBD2,CSARDSRGLAGGPWNEQFF,TGCAGTGCTAGAGATAGCAGGGGGTTAGCGGGAGGGCCGTGGAATGAGCAGTTCTTC
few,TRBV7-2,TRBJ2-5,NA,CASSLAGTPEGTQYF,TGTGCCAGCAGCTTAGCCGGGACACCAGAGGGGACCCAGTACTTC
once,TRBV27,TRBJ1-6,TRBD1,CASSLWGQGITNSPLHF,TGTGCCAGCAGTTTATGGGGACAGGGTATAACGAATTCACCCCTCCACTTT